The entry below gives a single TCR beta chain sequence along with its context. Clones were sequenced by immunoSEQ multiplex PCR, and TCRdb holds only the in-frame ones, with some missing. The sample records about 220,000 clones, around 82% being singletons. This sample is part of a study of blood T cell repertoires in COVID-19. About the study: The United States, Italy and Spain supplied acute and convalescent COVID-19 samples.

Membership in each cohort depended on participant-reported clinical history. Within 2 weeks before study entry, exposed participants met a COVID-19 case. This CDR3 has 14 amino acids. In germline, CDR1 is SGHRS, CDR2 YFSETQ. V lost 4 bases and J lost 4; bases outside the gene matches: 5. The receptor was isolated from a woman in her 50s who had been exposed to COVID-19. The chain employs TRBV5-1 and TRBJ2-7, with 10 nucleotides matching TRBD2. The sequencing sample was made of PBMCs or T cells enriched from blood (not recorded which). CDR3: CASSGGTSEYEQYF. The CDR3 DNA sequence: TGCGCCAGCAGCGGTGGGACTAGCGAGTACGAGCAGTACTTC.